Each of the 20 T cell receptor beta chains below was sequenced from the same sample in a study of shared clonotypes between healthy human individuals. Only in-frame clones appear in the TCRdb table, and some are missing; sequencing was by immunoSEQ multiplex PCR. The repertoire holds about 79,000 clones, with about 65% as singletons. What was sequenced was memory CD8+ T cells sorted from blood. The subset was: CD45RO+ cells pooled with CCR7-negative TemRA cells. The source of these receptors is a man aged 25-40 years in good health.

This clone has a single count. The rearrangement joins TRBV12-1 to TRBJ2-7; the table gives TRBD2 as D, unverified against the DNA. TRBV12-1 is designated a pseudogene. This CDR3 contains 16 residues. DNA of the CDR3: TGTGCCAGCAGCTGCCCTAGCGGGAAAACTTCCTACGAGCAGTACTTC. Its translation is CASSCPSGKTSYEQYF.

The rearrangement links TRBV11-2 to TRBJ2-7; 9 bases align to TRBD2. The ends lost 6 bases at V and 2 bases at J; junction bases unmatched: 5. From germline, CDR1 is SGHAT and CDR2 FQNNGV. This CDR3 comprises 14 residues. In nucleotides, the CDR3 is TGTGCCAGCAGTCGACTAGCGGACACCTACGAGCAGTACTTC. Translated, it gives CASSRLADTYEQYF.

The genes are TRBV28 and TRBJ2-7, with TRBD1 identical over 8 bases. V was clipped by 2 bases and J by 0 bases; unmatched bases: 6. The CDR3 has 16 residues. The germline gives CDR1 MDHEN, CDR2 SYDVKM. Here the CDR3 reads CASSLTRTGSSYEQYF. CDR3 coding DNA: TGTGCCAGCAGTTTAACCAGGACAGGGAGCTCCTACGAGCAGTACTTC. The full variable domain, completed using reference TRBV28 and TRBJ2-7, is DVKVTQSSRYLVKRTGEKVFLECVQDMDHENMFWYRQDPGLGLRLIYFSYDVKMKEKGDIPEGYSVSREKKERFSLILESASTNQTSMYLCASSLTRTGSSYEQYFGPGTRLTVT.

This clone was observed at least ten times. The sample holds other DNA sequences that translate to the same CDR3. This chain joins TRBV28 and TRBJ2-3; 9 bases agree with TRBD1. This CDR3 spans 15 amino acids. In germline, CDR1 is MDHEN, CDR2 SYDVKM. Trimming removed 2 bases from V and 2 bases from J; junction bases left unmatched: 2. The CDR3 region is CASSLGQGHTDTQYF. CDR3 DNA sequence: TGTGCCAGCAGTTTAGGACAGGGGCACACAGATACGCAGTATTTT. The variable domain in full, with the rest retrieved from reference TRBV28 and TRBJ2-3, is DVKVTQSSRYLVKRTGEKVFLECVQDMDHENMFWYRQDPGLGLRLIYFSYDVKMKEKGDIPEGYSVSREKKERFSLILESASTNQTSMYLCASSLGQGHTDTQYFGPGTRLTVL.

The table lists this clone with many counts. The CDR3 coding sequence is TGTGCCAGCAGTGAATTTAGCGGGAGGGCGGATGAGCAGTTCTTC. Its translation is CASSEFSGRADEQFF. J is TRBJ2-1 and V is TRBV6-1; TRBD2 agrees at 11 bases. Germline V gives CDR1 MNHNS, CDR2 SASEGT. V was clipped by 2 bases and J by 8 bases; unmatched bases: 5. This CDR3 has 15 amino acids.

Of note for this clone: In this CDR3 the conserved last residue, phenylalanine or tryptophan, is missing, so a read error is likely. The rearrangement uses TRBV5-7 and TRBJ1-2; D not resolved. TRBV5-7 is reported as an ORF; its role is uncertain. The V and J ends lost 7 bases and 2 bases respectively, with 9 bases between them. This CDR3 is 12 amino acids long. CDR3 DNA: TGTGCCAGCGACAAGGCCAACTATGGCTACACCCTC. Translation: CASDKANYGYTL.

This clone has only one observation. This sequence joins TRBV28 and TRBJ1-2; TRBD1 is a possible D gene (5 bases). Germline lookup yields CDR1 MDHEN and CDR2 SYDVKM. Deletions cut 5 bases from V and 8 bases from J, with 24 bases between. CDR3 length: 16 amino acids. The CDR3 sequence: CASSPPLGVGLWGYTF. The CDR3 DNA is TGTGCCAGCAGTCCCCCTCTAGGCGTGGGACTTTGGGGCTACACCTTC.

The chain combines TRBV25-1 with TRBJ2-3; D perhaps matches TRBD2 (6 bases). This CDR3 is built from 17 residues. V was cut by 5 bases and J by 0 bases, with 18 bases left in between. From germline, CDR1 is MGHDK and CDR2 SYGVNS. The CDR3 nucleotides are TGTGCCAGCAGTCCCCCCGGGACTCAAACGAGCACAGATACGCAGTATTTT. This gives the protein CASSPPGTQTSTDTQYF. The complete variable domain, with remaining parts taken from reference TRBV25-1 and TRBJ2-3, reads EADIYQTPRYLVIGTGKKITLECSQTMGHDKMYWYQQDPGMELHLIHYSYGVNSTEKGDLSSESTVSRIRTEHFPLTLESARPSHTSQYLCASSPPGTQTSTDTQYFGPGTRLTVL.

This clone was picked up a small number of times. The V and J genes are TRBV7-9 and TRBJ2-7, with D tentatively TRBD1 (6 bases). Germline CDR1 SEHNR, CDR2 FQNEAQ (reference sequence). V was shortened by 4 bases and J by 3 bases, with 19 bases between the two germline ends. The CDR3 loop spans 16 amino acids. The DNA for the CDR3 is TGTGCCAGCAGCTCCCCGACCCGGGACACCAACTACGAGCAGTACTTC. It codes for CASSSPTRDTNYEQYF.

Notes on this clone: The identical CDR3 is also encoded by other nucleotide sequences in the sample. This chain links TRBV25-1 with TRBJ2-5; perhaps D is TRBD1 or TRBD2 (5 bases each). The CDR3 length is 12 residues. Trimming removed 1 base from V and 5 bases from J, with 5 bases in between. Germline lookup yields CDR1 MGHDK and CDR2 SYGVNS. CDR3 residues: CASSEWGETQYF. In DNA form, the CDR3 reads TGTGCCAGCAGTGAATGGGGGGAGACCCAGTACTTC.

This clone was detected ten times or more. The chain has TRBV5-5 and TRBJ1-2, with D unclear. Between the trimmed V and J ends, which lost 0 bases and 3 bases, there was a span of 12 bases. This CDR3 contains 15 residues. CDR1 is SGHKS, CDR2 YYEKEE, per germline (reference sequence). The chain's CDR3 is CASSLDRSGYYGYTF. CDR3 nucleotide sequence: TGTGCCAGCAGCTTGGATCGCTCAGGATACTATGGCTACACCTTC.

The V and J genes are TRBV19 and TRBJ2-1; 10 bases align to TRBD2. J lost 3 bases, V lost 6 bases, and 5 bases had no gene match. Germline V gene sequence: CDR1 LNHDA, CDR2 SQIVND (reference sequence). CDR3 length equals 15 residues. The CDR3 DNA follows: TGTGCCAGTAGGGTACTAGCGGGAAGCTACAATGAGCAGTTCTTC. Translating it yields CASRVLAGSYNEQFF.

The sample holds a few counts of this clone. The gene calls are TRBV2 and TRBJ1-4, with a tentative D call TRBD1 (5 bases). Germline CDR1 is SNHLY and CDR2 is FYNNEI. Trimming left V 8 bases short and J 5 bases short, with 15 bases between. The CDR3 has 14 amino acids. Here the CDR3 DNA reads TGTGCCAGCGGAGACGACAGAGGGAATGAAAAACTGTTTTTT. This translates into CASGDDRGNEKLFF.

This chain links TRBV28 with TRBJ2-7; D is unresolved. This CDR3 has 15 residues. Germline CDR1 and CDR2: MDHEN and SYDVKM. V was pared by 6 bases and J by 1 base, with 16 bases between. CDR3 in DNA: TGTGCCAGCAGCTCAATTATTGGGCAATCCTACGAGCAGTACTTC. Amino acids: CASSSIIGQSYEQYF.

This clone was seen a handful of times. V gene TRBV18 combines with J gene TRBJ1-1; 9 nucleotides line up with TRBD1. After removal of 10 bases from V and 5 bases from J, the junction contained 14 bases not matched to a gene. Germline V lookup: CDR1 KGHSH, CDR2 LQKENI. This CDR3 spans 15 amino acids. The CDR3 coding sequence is TGTGCCACCCTCGGGACAGGGCAATCCGGAACTGAAGCTTTCTTT. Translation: CATLGTGQSGTEAFF.

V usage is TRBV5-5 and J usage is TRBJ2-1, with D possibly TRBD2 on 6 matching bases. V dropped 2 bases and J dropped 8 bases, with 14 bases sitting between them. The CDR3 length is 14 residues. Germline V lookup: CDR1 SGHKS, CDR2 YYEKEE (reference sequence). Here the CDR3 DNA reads TGTGCCAGCAGCTTAGGCCTCGGCGGGGATGAGCAGTTCTTC. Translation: CASSLGLGGDEQFF.

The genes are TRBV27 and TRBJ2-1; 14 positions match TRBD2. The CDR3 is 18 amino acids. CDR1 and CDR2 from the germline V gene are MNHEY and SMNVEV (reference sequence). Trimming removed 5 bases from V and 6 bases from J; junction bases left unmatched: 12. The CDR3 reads CASSILTSGRAMGNEQFF. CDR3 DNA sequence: TGTGCCAGCAGTATACTGACTAGCGGGAGGGCCATGGGCAATGAGCAGTTCTTC.

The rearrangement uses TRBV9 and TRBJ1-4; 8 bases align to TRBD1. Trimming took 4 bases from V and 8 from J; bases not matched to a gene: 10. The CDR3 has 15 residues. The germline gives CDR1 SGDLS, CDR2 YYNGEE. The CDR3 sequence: CASSSSGQGGEKLFF. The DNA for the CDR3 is TGTGCCAGCAGCTCGTCTGGACAGGGAGGCGAAAAACTGTTTTTT.

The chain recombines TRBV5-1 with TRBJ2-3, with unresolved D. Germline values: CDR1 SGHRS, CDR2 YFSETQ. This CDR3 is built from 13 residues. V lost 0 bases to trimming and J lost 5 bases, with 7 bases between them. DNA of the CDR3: TGCGCCAGCAGCTTGGGGGTAGTAGATACGCAGTATTTT. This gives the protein CASSLGVVDTQYF.

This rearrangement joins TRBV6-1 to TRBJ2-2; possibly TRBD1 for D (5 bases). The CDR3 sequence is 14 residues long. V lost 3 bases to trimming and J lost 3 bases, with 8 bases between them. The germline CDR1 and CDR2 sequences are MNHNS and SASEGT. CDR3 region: CASSDRADTGELFF. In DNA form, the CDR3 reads TGTGCCAGCAGTGACAGGGCGGACACCGGGGAGCTGTTTTTT.